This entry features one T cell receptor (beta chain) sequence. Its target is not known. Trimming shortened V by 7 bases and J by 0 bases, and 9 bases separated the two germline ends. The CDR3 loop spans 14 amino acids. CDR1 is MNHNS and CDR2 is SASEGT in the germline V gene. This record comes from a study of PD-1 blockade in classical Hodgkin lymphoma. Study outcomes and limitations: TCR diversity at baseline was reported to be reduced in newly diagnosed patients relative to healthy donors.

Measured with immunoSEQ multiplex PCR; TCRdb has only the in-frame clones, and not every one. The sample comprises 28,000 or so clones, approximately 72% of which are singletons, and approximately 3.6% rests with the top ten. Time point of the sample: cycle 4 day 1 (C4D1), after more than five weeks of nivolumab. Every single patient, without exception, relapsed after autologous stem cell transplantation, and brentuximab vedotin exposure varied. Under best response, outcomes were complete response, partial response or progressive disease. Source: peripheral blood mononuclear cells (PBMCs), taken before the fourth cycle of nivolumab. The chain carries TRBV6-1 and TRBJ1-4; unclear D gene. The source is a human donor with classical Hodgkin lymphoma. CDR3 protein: CASKEGATNEKLFF. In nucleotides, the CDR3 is TGTGCCAGCAAAGAAGGAGCAACTAATGAAAAACTGTTTTTT.